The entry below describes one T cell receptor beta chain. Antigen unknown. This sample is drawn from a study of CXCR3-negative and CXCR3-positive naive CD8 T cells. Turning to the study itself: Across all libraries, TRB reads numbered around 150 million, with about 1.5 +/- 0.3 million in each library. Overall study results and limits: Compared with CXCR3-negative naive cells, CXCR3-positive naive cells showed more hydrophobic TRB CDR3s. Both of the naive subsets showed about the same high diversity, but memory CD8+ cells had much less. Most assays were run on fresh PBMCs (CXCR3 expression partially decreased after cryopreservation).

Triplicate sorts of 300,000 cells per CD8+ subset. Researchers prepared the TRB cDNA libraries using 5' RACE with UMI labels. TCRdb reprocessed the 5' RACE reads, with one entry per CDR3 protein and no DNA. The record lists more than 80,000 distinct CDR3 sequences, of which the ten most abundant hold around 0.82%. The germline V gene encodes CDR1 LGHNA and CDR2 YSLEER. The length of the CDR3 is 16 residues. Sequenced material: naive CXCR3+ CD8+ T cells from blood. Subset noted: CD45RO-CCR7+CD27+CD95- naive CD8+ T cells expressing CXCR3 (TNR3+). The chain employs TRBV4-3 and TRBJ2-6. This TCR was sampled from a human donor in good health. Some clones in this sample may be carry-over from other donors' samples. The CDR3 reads CASSQDWGTGANVLTF.